This is a list of T cell receptor beta chains from one sample in a study of cytomegalovirus exposure and HLA in healthy donors. Sequenced by immunoSEQ multiplex PCR; TCRdb stores in-frame clones only, minus some. The sample records fewer than 200,000 clones, under 85% being singletons. Material: PBMCs. The source is a man aged 50 or older in good health and CMV-seronegative. The CDR3 runs from the conserved cysteine through the conserved F or W. A D gene is named only where the DNA matches it firmly. Size is omitted from some rows. Given values are once, few, many or a class for expanded clones.

TRBV2	TRBJ2-1	-	TRBD2	TGTGCCAGCAGCAAGGGACTAGCGGGAGGCCCTTGGCAGTTCTTC	CASSKGLAGGPWQFF
TRBV7-3	TRBJ2-3	-	-	TGTGCCAGCAGCCGGGACTCAAGTGTTACAGATACGCAGTATTTT	CASSRDSSVTDTQYF
TRBV7-9	TRBJ2-3	-	-	TGTGCCATCTCGGAGGCAGATACGCAGTATTTT	CAISEADTQYF
TRBV29-1	TRBJ1-3	few	TRBD1	TGCAGCGCACAGGGGGTTCCTGGAAACACCATATATTTT	CSAQGVPGNTIYF
TRBV28	TRBJ1-1	-	-	TGTGCCAGCAGTTCAGCGACGGCGGCGAACACTGAAGCTTTCTTT	CASSSATAANTEAFF
TRBV25-1	TRBJ1-2	-	TRBD1	TGTGCCAGCAGTGAATATATAGGGGGCGAGTCGGGCGGCTACACCTTC	CASSEYIGGESGGYTF
TRBV7-9	TRBJ1-1	-	TRBD1	TGTGCCAGCAGCTCGGGGACAGGGGGCGGCGAGGCTGAAGCTTTCTTT	CASSSGTGGGEAEAFF
TRBV27	TRBJ1-1	-	-	TGTGCCAGCAGTTTTTCGGGCAGGGGCTTGAACACTGAAGCTTTCTTT	CASSFSGRGLNTEAFF
TRBV28	TRBJ1-5	-	TRBD1	TGTGCCAGCAGGAGGCCGGGACAGGGGAGTCGTAGCAATCAGCCCCAGCATTTT	CASRRPGQGSRSNQPQHF
TRBV19	TRBJ1-5	-	TRBD1	TGTGCCAGTAAGAGACAGGGCGATCAGCCCCAGCATTTT	CASKRQGDQPQHF
TRBV4-1	TRBJ1-3	-	TRBD1	TGCGCCAGCAGCCAAGCAGGGGGATACGGAAACACCATATATTTT	CASSQAGGYGNTIYF
TRBV7-3	TRBJ1-5	-	-	TGTGCCAGCAGCCCGGACAGTGATCAGCCCCAGCATTTT	CASSPDSDQPQHF
TRBV7-3	TRBJ2-3	once	TRBD2	TGTGCCAGCAGCCCATCGGGACTAGCGGGGGCAAATACGCAGTATTTT	CASSPSGLAGANTQYF
TRBV7-2	TRBJ2-1	once	TRBD2	TGTGCCAGCAGCCCACTAGCGGGAGTATCCTACAATGAGCAGTTCTTC	CASSPLAGVSYNEQFF
TRBV7-9	TRBJ2-5	-	TRBD2	TGTGTCAGCATCCGACTAGCGGGAGAGGAGACCCAGTACTTC	CVSIRLAGEETQYF
TRBV25-1	TRBJ1-1	-	-	TGTGCCAGCAGTGCATGGTTGGGAGTTGAAGCTTTCTTT	CASSAWLGVEAFF
TRBV4-3	TRBJ2-2	-	TRBD1	TGCGCCAGCAGCCAACTCGACAGGGCCACCGGGGAGCTGTTTTTT	CASSQLDRATGELFF
TRBV15	TRBJ2-7	-	-	TGTGCCACCAGCATGGGACGGGACAACTCCTACGAGCAGTACTTC	CATSMGRDNSYEQYF
TRBV18	TRBJ1-6	-	TRBD1	TGTGCCAGCTCACCACCGTGGGGACAGGCCCGATCACCCCTCCACTTT	CASSPPWGQARSPLHF
TRBV19	TRBJ2-5	-	-	TGTGCCAGTAGTATAGTGGCTCAGAAAGAGACCCAGTACTTC	CASSIVAQKETQYF
TRBV27	TRBJ2-2	-	-	TGTGCCAGCAGGGCCCAGGCCAAATTAGACACCGGGGAGCTGTTTTTT	CASRAQAKLDTGELFF
TRBV7-7	TRBJ2-1	-	TRBD2	TGTGCTAGCAGCTTAGCTAGCGGGTCAACCTACAATGAGCAGTTCTTC	CASSLASGSTYNEQFF
TRBV7-2	TRBJ2-2	-	TRBD1	TGTGCCAGCAGCTTCCGGGACAGGGGGTTAGGGCTGTTTTTT	CASSFRDRGLGLFF
TRBV4-2	TRBJ1-1	-	TRBD1	TGTGCCAGCAGCCAAGGGGACAGGACCAACACTGAAGCTTTCTTT	CASSQGDRTNTEAFF
TRBV19	TRBJ1-6	-	-	TGTGCCAGTAATGGGGGCAGCGAGGGATCGCGTAATTCACCCCTCCACTTT	CASNGGSEGSRNSPLHF
TRBV5-6	TRBJ2-1	-	-	TGTGCCAGCCTCATGGGGGCCCTCTACAATGAGCAGTTCTTC	CASLMGALYNEQFF
TRBV4-3	TRBJ2-1	-	-	TGCGCCAGCAGCCAAGTGGCGGGCGGGTACAATGAGCAGTTCTTC	CASSQVAGGYNEQFF
TRBV2	TRBJ2-2	-	TRBD1	TGTGCCAGCAGTCGAAGACAGGGGGTTGGGGAGCTGTTTTTT	CASSRRQGVGELFF